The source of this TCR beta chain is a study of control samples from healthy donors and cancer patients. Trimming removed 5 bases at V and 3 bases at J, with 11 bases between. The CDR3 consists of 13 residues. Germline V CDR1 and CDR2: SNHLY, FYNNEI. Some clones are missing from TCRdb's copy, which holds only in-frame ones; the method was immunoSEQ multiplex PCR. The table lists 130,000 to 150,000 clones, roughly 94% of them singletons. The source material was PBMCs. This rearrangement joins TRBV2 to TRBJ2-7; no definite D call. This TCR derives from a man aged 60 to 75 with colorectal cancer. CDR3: CASSSLGIYEQYF. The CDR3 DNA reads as TGTGCCAGCAGTTCCCTAGGGATCTACGAGCAGTACTTC.